This T cell receptor (beta chain) was recorded in a study of T cell changes during pregnancy in multiple sclerosis. Assay: immunoSEQ multiplex PCR; the TCRdb copy retains only in-frame clones and omits some. The table shows about 120,000 clones, with approximately 95% occurring only once. Trimming shortened V by 1 base and J by 6 bases, and 6 bases separated the two germline ends. CDR3 length: 12 amino acids. Germline lookup yields CDR1 LNHDA and CDR2 SQIVND (reference sequence). This sequence joins TRBV19 and TRBJ1-1; D is perhaps TRBD1 (6 bases). This TCR was recovered from a female donor with multiple sclerosis, enrolled in a pregnancy study. The sequencing used peripheral blood, collected before pregnancy. The CDR3 nucleotides are TGTGCCAGTAGTATAGCAGGGGCTGAAGCTTTCTTT. The encoded protein is CASSIAGAEAFF.